Shown below are 21 T cell receptor beta chains from a single sample sequenced in a study of blood T cell repertoires in COVID-19. Assay used: immunoSEQ multiplex PCR; TCRdb lists only in-frame clones, some missing. The table shows around 200,000 clones, with around four fifths occurring only once. The sample taken for sequencing was peripheral blood. The receptors were sampled from a woman aged 45-65 years with acute or convalescent COVID-19.

The chain is built from TRBV7-7 and TRBJ2-2; TRBD1 matches at 10 bases. The CDR3 totals 16 residues. The V gene's germline CDR1 is SSHAT and CDR2 FNYEAQ (reference sequence). V shed 5 bases, J shed 4 bases, and the junction held 7 bases outside the gene matches. The CDR3 loop is CASSPGTGDGTGELFF. In DNA, the CDR3 is TGTGCCAGCAGCCCAGGGACAGGGGATGGCACCGGGGAGCTGTTTTTT.

This clone showed up just once. The chain links TRBV27 to TRBJ1-2, with TRBD1 matching 8 bases. Germline values: CDR1 MNHEY, CDR2 SMNVEV (reference sequence). V shed 1 base, J shed 6 bases, and the junction held 7 bases outside the gene matches. The CDR3 sequence is 15 residues long. The CDR3 nucleotides are TGTGCCAGCAGTTTATTCGGCAGGGGGCGTGATGGCTACACCTTC. It codes for CASSLFGRGRDGYTF.

The chain combines TRBV29-1 with TRBJ2-7; weak D call: TRBD2 (5 bases). Germline V gene data show CDR1 as SQVTM and CDR2 as ANQGSEA. Trimming removed 7 bases from V and 7 bases from J, with 20 bases in between. The CDR3 is 13 amino acids. CDR3 nucleotide sequence: TGCAGCGCGATAGTAGGTCCCACGGGGGAGCAGTACTTC. This codes for CSAIVGPTGEQYF.

This sequence joins TRBV20-1 and TRBJ2-3; TRBD2 matches at 8 bases. CDR3 length: 14 residues. V was clipped by 3 bases and J by 5 bases; unmatched bases: 7. Germline V lookup: CDR1 DFQATT, CDR2 SNEGSKA (reference sequence). The CDR3 DNA reads TGCAGTGCTAGTCCCGGGAGGGAGGGAGATACGCAGTATTTT. Translation gives CSASPGREGDTQYF.

V usage is TRBV11-2 and J usage is TRBJ2-7; D is unclear. This CDR3 has 12 amino acids. CDR1 and CDR2 from the germline V gene are SGHAT and FQNNGV. Trimming took off 0 bases at V and 3 bases at J, with 3 bases between the two ends. The chain's CDR3 is CASSLDLYEQYF. The CDR3 DNA reads TGTGCCAGCAGCTTAGATCTCTACGAGCAGTACTTC. The variable domain in full, with the rest retrieved from reference TRBV11-2 and TRBJ2-7, is EAGVAQSPRYKIIEKRQSVAFWCNPISGHATLYWYQQILGQGPKLLIQFQNNGVVDDSQLPKDRFSAERLKGVDSTLKIQPAKLEDSAVYLCASSLDLYEQYFGPGTRLTVT.

This clone has only a few counts. The chain couples TRBV5-1 to TRBJ2-2; 7 bases line up with TRBD2. The CDR3 covers 17 residues. The germline CDR1 and CDR2 sequences are SGHRS and YFSETQ. The V and J ends lost 6 bases and 0 bases, in that order; junction bases with no gene match: 11. This CDR3 reads CASTRVVAGANTGELFF. CDR3 nucleotides: TGCGCCAGCACCAGAGTGGTAGCGGGTGCGAACACCGGGGAGCTGTTTTTT.

The chain employs TRBV9 and TRBJ2-5, with 8 positions matching TRBD2. Trimming at V came to 10 bases and at J to 5 bases, leaving 7 bases not matched to a gene. In germline, CDR1 is SGDLS, CDR2 YYNGEE. The CDR3 covers 12 residues. The CDR3 nucleotides are TGTGCCTCCGGCGGGGGGAGCGAGACCCAGTACTTC. This encodes CASGGGSETQYF. The variable domain in full, with the rest retrieved from reference TRBV9 and TRBJ2-5, is DSGVTQTPKHLITATGQRVTLRCSPRSGDLSVYWYQQSLDQGLQFLIQYYNGEERAKGNILERFSAQQFPDLHSELNLSSLELGDSALYFCASGGGSETQYFGPGTRLLVL.

The rearrangement joins TRBV28 to TRBJ2-3; 9 bases match TRBD1. The CDR3 is 15 residues long. The V gene end was trimmed by 4 bases and the J gene end by 4 bases; junction bases not matched to a gene: 6. From germline, CDR1 is MDHEN and CDR2 SYDVKM. The CDR3 coding sequence is TGTGCCAGCAGTTCCAGGGGGACAGGGTCAGATACGCAGTATTTT. Amino acids: CASSSRGTGSDTQYF.

V is TRBV29-1 and J is TRBJ1-1, with D tentatively TRBD1 (5 bases). CDR1 is SQVTM and CDR2 is ANQGSEA in the germline V gene. The CDR3 loop spans 15 amino acids. V gave up 5 bases and J gave up 5 bases, with 21 bases separating them. The CDR3 DNA reads as TGCAGCGTTCGACTCCAGGGATACTTCGATACTGAAGCTTTCTTT. Translating it yields CSVRLQGYFDTEAFF.

The chain uses TRBV11-2 and TRBJ2-1; perhaps TRBD2 as D (6 bases). The germline gives CDR1 SGHAT, CDR2 FQNNGV. The V end lost 5 bases, the J end lost 15 bases, and 29 bases lay between the germline ends. The CDR3 has 16 residues. CDR3 amino acids: CASSPYDLSGLLLRFF. The CDR3 DNA sequence: TGTGCCAGCAGCCCATACGATCTCTCGGGACTTCTCCTTCGGTTCTTC.

V gene TRBV15 combines with J gene TRBJ2-5; 7 positions agree with TRBD1. Germline V CDR1 and CDR2: LNHNV, YYDKDF (reference sequence). V lost 7 bases and J lost 1; bases outside the gene matches: 6. This CDR3 region has 14 residues. The CDR3 region is CATNDRDSQETQYF. DNA for the CDR3: TGTGCCACCAACGACCGGGACAGCCAAGAGACCCAGTACTTC.

This clone was counted once. V usage is TRBV6-5 and J usage is TRBJ1-1; D gene uncertain. CDR3 length equals 14 residues. Germline V gene sequence: CDR1 MNHEY, CDR2 SVGAGI. V was shortened by 6 bases and J by 1 base, with 12 bases between the two germline ends. CDR3 loop: CASSQRSPNTEAFF. In DNA, the CDR3 is TGTGCCAGCAGCCAACGGAGCCCGAACACTGAAGCTTTCTTT.

V and J are TRBV14 and TRBJ2-1, with D perhaps matching TRBD2 (5 bases). The CDR3 has 13 amino acids. The V end lost 2 bases, the J end lost 11 bases, and 13 bases lay between the germline ends. Germline values: CDR1 SGHDN, CDR2 FVKESK. The CDR3 sequence: CASSQLRTGKQFF. The DNA of the CDR3 is TGTGCCAGCAGCCAATTACGGACTGGAAAGCAGTTCTTC.

In this sample, this clone turned up a few times. The CDR3 spells CASSPGTGAYGETQYF. CDR3 DNA sequence: TGCGCCAGCAGCCCCGGGACAGGGGCCTATGGAGAGACCCAGTACTTC. This chain joins TRBV5-1 and TRBJ2-5; TRBD1 matches at 10 bases. Germline V CDR1 and CDR2: SGHRS, YFSETQ. Losses at the gene ends were 4 bases for V and 4 bases for J; bases not matched to a gene: 10. This CDR3 has 16 residues.

The chain is built from TRBV18 and TRBJ2-5, with a weak D call TRBD1 (5 bases). The CDR3 totals 13 residues. The germline V gene encodes CDR1 KGHSH and CDR2 LQKENI. V lost 6 bases and J 4 bases, leaving 12 bases between the germline ends. The CDR3, as DNA: TGTGCCAGCTCTTTGGGGCAGGGAGAGACCCAGTACTTC. Translated: CASSLGQGETQYF.

The chain employs TRBV2 and TRBJ2-5; a weak D match, TRBD1 (5 bases). V lost 1 base, J lost 5 bases, and 11 bases lay in between. The CDR3 is 14 residues long. The germline V gene has CDR1 SNHLY and CDR2 FYNNEI. CDR3 sequence reads: CASSEGVRAETQYF. Written as DNA, the CDR3 is TGTGCCAGCAGTGAAGGGGTCAGGGCGGAGACCCAGTACTTC.

The CDR3: CASSPMGTSGKQFF. As DNA, the CDR3 is TGTGCCAGCAGCCCAATGGGGACTAGCGGGAAGCAGTTCTTC. The rearrangement links TRBV7-2 to TRBJ2-1, with 13 bases aligning to TRBD2. CDR3 length: 14 residues. The germline CDR1 and CDR2 sequences are SGHTA and FQGNSA. V lost 5 bases, J lost 11 bases, and 6 bases stayed unmatched. Looking up the rest from reference TRBV7-2 and TRBJ2-1 gives the full variable domain: GAGVSQSPSNKVTEKGKDVELRCDPISGHTALYWYRQSLGQGLEFLIYFQGNSAPDKSGLPSDRFSAERTGGSVSTLTIQRTQQEDSAVYLCASSPMGTSGKQFFGPGTRLTVL.

This clone was detected a few times. The chain employs TRBV5-1 and TRBJ2-1; TRBD1 agrees at 8 bases. The CDR3 covers 15 residues. With 6 bases clipped from V and 8 bases from J, the junction kept 13 bases outside the gene matches. CDR1 and CDR2 from the germline V gene are SGHRS and YFSETQ. CDR3 nucleotides: TGCGCCAGCACTCTCCTCGGCGACAGGGGCGATGAGCAGTTCTTC. This encodes CASTLLGDRGDEQFF.

This chain connects TRBV24-1 to TRBJ1-4; 11 nucleotides align to TRBD1. The germline V gene encodes CDR1 KGHDR and CDR2 SFDVKD. The V gene end was trimmed by 9 bases and the J gene end by 2 bases; junction bases not matched to a gene: 13. The CDR3 extends over 18 amino acids. CDR3 amino acids: CATGVKDRGRPTNEKLFF. The CDR3 DNA sequence: TGTGCCACCGGGGTAAAGGACAGGGGGCGCCCGACTAATGAAAAACTGTTTTTT.

The rearrangement joins TRBV6-6 to TRBJ1-1, with D unclear. Germline CDR1 is MNHNY and CDR2 is SVGAGI (reference sequence). V gave up 2 bases and J gave up 6 bases, with 16 bases separating them. This CDR3 spans 15 amino acids. CDR3 nucleotides: TGTGCCAGCAGTTACGGGAGGGCTGTTAATGCTGAAGCTTTCTTT. Protein sequence: CASSYGRAVNAEAFF.

This chain uses TRBV5-1 with TRBJ2-3; TRBD1 matches at 7 bases. Germline V gene sequence: CDR1 SGHRS, CDR2 YFSETQ. V gave up 5 bases and J gave up 9 bases; unmatched junction bases: 12. The CDR3 runs 14 residues. CDR3 loop: CASSSDREGETQYF. In nucleotides, the CDR3 is TGCGCCAGCAGTTCCGACAGGGAAGGGGAAACGCAGTATTTT.